The 27 T cell receptor beta chains below come from one sample, sequenced in a study of blood T cell repertoires in COVID-19. Using immunoSEQ multiplex PCR, the repertoire was profiled, and TCRdb retains in-frame clones only, with some absent. The sample records over 100,000 clones, around 86% being singletons. The material sequenced was peripheral blood. The receptors stem from a man aged 50-60 years with active or convalescent COVID-19.

The chain is built from TRBV7-2 and TRBJ1-6, with TRBD1 identical over 7 bases. The CDR3 has 16 amino acids. Germline lookup yields CDR1 SGHTA and CDR2 FQGNSA. With V trimmed by 4 bases and J by 7 bases, 10 bases remained unmatched. CDR3 sequence: CASSSSTGSGNSPLHF. Written as DNA, the CDR3 is TGTGCCAGCAGCTCATCGACAGGGTCGGGAAATTCACCCCTCCACTTT. Supplemented by reference TRBV7-2 and TRBJ1-6, the full variable domain reads GAGVSQSPSNKVTEKGKDVELRCDPISGHTALYWYRQSLGQGLEFLIYFQGNSAPDKSGLPSDRFSAERTGGSVSTLTIQRTQQEDSAVYLCASSSSTGSGNSPLHFGNGTRLTVT.

The chain links TRBV28 to TRBJ2-7; unclear D gene. Germline loops: CDR1 MDHEN, CDR2 SYDVKM. Trimming pared 7 bases from V and 13 bases from J, leaving 8 bases between. There are 8 residues in the CDR3. CDR3 region: CASKLPYV. CDR3 coding DNA: TGTGCCAGCAAACTCCCCTACGTC.

V gene TRBV7-8 combines with J gene TRBJ1-4; TRBD1 agrees at 7 bases. This CDR3 is 15 amino acids long. From germline, CDR1 is SGHVS and CDR2 FQNEAQ. After removal of 5 bases from V and 1 base from J, the junction contained 4 bases not matched to a gene. CDR3 in amino acids: CASSIRQGTNEKLFF. The CDR3 DNA reads TGTGCCAGCAGCATTCGACAGGGAACTAATGAAAAACTGTTTTTT.

The chain uses TRBV28 and TRBJ1-2; 11 bases are a match to TRBD1. V lost 4 bases to trimming and J lost 4 bases; unmatched junction nucleotides: 2. Germline CDR1 reads MDHEN; CDR2 reads SYDVKM. The CDR3 is 14 amino acids. Here the CDR3 reads CASSSGTGGYGYTF. The CDR3 DNA follows: TGTGCCAGCAGTTCCGGGACAGGGGGCTATGGCTACACCTTC.

The J gene is TRBJ2-6, the V gene TRBV3-1 (or the pseudogene TRBV3-2), with a possible D match to TRBD2 (5 bases). The ends were cut back, 3 bases at V and 4 bases at J, with 19 bases in the middle. The germline CDR1 and CDR2 sequences are LGHDT and YNNKEL (reference sequence). This CDR3 comprises 18 residues. The DNA of the CDR3 is TGTGCCAGCAGCCAGCTCTCACGGGGTCCTGGAGGGGCCAACGTCCTGACTTTC. Its protein product is CASSQLSRGPGGANVLTF.

This chain uses TRBV10-3 with TRBJ2-7; D possibly corresponds to TRBD1 (5 bases). Between the trimmed V and J ends, which lost 6 bases and 7 bases, there was a span of 13 bases. The CDR3 has 12 amino acids. CDR1 is ENHRY and CDR2 is SYGVKD in the germline V gene. CDR3 DNA: TGTGCCATCAGGACTGCGGCAGGGGAGCAGTACGTC. It yields the protein CAIRTAAGEQYV.

This clone appeared once. This chain uses TRBV4-3 with TRBJ2-1; 8 nucleotides line up with TRBD1. The CDR3 runs to 20 residues. CDR1 is LGHNA, CDR2 YSLEER, per germline. Losses at the gene ends were 1 base for V and 0 bases for J; bases not matched to a gene: 14. CDR3 coding DNA: TGCGCCAGCAGCCAAGCGGCAGGGGGCGCTAAGGGGGGCTCCTACAATGAGCAGTTCTTC. It is translated as CASSQAAGGAKGGSYNEQFF.

This clone appeared a few times. V and J are TRBV5-1 and TRBJ1-2, with TRBD1 as a possible D gene (5 bases). Germline assignment: CDR1 SGHRS and CDR2 YFSETQ. This CDR3 has 14 amino acids. V was trimmed by 0 bases and J by 4 bases, leaving 10 bases between them. The CDR3: CASSLDLGGYGYTF. CDR3 DNA sequence: TGCGCCAGCAGCTTGGATCTGGGGGGCTATGGCTACACCTTC.

This clone was seen only once. The J gene is TRBJ1-4, the V gene TRBV4-1, with 12 bases that match TRBD1. V dropped 0 bases and J dropped 10; count of bases not matched to a gene: 6. The CDR3 runs to 16 residues. Germline V gene sequence: CDR1 MGHRA, CDR2 YSYEKL. The CDR3 region has the DNA TGCGCCAGCAGCCAAGAATTAGGGGACAGGGGGCCAAAACTGTTTTTT. Protein product: CASSQELGDRGPKLFF.

The J gene is TRBJ1-5, the V gene TRBV30, with 8 bases fitting TRBD1. The CDR3 length is 15 residues. V was clipped by 1 base and J by 3 bases; unmatched bases: 5. From germline, CDR1 is GTSNPN and CDR2 SVGIG (reference sequence). Written as DNA, the CDR3 is TGTGCCTGGAGTGCAGGGGGCGCGGACAATCAGCCCCAGCATTTT. It yields the protein CAWSAGGADNQPQHF.

The chain links TRBV27 to TRBJ1-5; D may be TRBD1 (6 bases). The CDR3 runs 15 residues. Deletions cut 6 bases from V and 0 bases from J, with 12 bases between. From germline, CDR1 is MNHEY and CDR2 SMNVEV (reference sequence). DNA of the CDR3: TGTGCCAGCAGCTGGGACACGGATAGCAATCAGCCCCAGCATTTT. Amino acids: CASSWDTDSNQPQHF.

This chain uses TRBV12-3 or TRBV12-4 with TRBJ2-5; 8 bases map to TRBD2. The CDR3 contains 13 residues. Trimming cost V 6 bases and J 5 bases; bases outside gene matches: 5. CDR3 in amino acids: CASRLAAGETQYF. CDR3 DNA: TGTGCCAGCAGACTAGCGGCCGGGGAGACCCAGTACTTC.

The chain uses TRBV4-3 and TRBJ1-1; no definite D call. Between the trimmed V and J ends, which lost 0 bases and 1 base, there was a span of 9 bases. The length of the CDR3 is 15 residues. Germline V gene data show CDR1 as LGHNA and CDR2 as YSLEER. The CDR3 nucleotides are TGCGCCAGCAGCCAAGAAGTGGGCCAGAACACTGAAGCTTTCTTT. It codes for CASSQEVGQNTEAFF.

The J gene is TRBJ1-6, the V gene TRBV6-5, with a tentative D call TRBD1 (5 bases). Germline assignment: CDR1 MNHEY and CDR2 SVGAGI. The CDR3 covers 16 residues. With 0 bases removed from V and 3 bases from J, the gap between germline ends came to 9 bases. The CDR3 DNA is TGTGCCAGCAGTTACTCGGCGGGGGTCTATAATTCACCCCTCCACTTT. Protein product: CASSYSAGVYNSPLHF.

The chain joins TRBV15 to TRBJ1-1, with 7 bases lining up with TRBD1. The CDR3 consists of 13 residues. The germline V gene has CDR1 LNHNV and CDR2 YYDKDF (reference sequence). With 3 bases clipped from V and 5 bases from J, the junction kept 3 bases outside the gene matches. The CDR3 here is CATSSEQGTEAFF. DNA for the CDR3: TGTGCCACCAGCAGTGAACAGGGGACTGAAGCTTTCTTT.

The chain carries TRBV3-1 (or the pseudogene TRBV3-2) and TRBJ2-7, with D perhaps matching TRBD2 (6 bases). CDR3 length equals 12 residues. CDR1 is LGHDT and CDR2 is YNNKEL in the germline V gene (reference sequence). V lost 0 bases, J lost 9 bases, and 9 bases lay in between. This CDR3 is CASSQEQGGQYF. CDR3 nucleotide sequence: TGTGCCAGCAGCCAAGAGCAGGGAGGGCAGTACTTC.

The chain combines TRBV18 with TRBJ1-5; D is undetermined. CDR1 is KGHSH and CDR2 is LQKENI in the germline V gene. This CDR3 has 14 amino acids. The ends were cut back, 2 bases at V and 2 bases at J, with 7 bases in the middle. CDR3 sequence: CASSPGGGNQPQHF. CDR3 in DNA: TGTGCCAGCTCACCAGGCGGGGGCAATCAGCCCCAGCATTTT.

This clone was detected only once. J is TRBJ2-7 and V is TRBV6-5, with a possible D match to TRBD1 (6 bases). The V gene's germline CDR1 is MNHEY and CDR2 SVGAGI. The germline V and J ends were trimmed by 6 bases and 1 base, with 10 bases remaining between them. The CDR3 has 13 amino acids. CDR3 nucleotide sequence: TGTGCCAGCAGCAGGGGTTGGTCCTACGAGCAGTACGTC. Translating it yields CASSRGWSYEQYV.

In its sample, this clone was seen once. The chain links TRBV19 to TRBJ1-4; 10 positions agree with TRBD1. Germline V CDR1 and CDR2: LNHDA, SQIVND (reference sequence). The CDR3 loop spans 14 amino acids. V shed 5 bases and J 8 bases; nucleotides not matched to a gene: 5. This CDR3 is CASSPGQGLEKLFF. CDR3 sequence (DNA): TGTGCCAGTAGTCCGGGACAGGGGTTGGAAAAACTGTTTTTT. Full variable domain (outside the CDR3, taken from reference TRBV19 and TRBJ1-4): DGGITQSPKYLFRKEGQNVTLSCEQNLNHDAMYWYRQDPGQGLRLIYYSQIVNDFQKGDIAEGYSVSREKKESFPLTVTSAQKNPTAFYLCASSPGQGLEKLFFGSGTQLSVL.

The V call is TRBV27, the J call TRBJ1-2, with TRBD1 identical over 9 bases. CDR1 and CDR2 (germline): MNHEY, SMNVEV (reference sequence). The V gene end was trimmed by 5 bases and the J gene end by 6 bases; junction bases not matched to a gene: 13. This CDR3 comprises 16 residues. The CDR3 sequence: CASSDGPGQGPHGYTF. The DNA for the CDR3 is TGTGCCAGCAGTGACGGACCGGGACAGGGACCGCATGGCTACACCTTC.

The V call is TRBV7-2, the J call TRBJ2-2; TRBD2 might be the D (5 bases). The CDR3 length is 15 residues. V was clipped by 4 bases and J by 7 bases, with 16 bases between them. Germline V gene data show CDR1 as SGHTA and CDR2 as FQGNSA. CDR3 sequence (DNA): TGTGCCAGCAGCTCAGTCGTGGGCGCGGGCGGGGAGCTGTTTTTT. It codes for CASSSVVGAGGELFF.

The chain has TRBV4-2 and TRBJ2-3, with TRBD2 matching over 8 bases. The trim removed 4 bases at V and 3 bases at J, leaving 12 bases unmatched. The length of the CDR3 is 17 residues. CDR1 and CDR2 from the germline V gene are LGHNA and YNFKEQ. The CDR3 DNA reads TGTGCCAGCAGCCCACCCCGGGGGGGGGCACAGACAGATACGCAGTATTTT. This translates into CASSPPRGGAQTDTQYF.

The chain is built from TRBV27 and TRBJ2-5, with 12 bases aligning to TRBD2. The J segment lost 4 bases and the V segment lost 3 bases, leaving 9 bases of the junction unmatched. Per the germline V gene, CDR1 is MNHEY and CDR2 is SMNVEV (reference sequence). The CDR3 extends over 17 amino acids. In nucleotides, the CDR3 is TGTGCCAGCAGTTTGTCTAGCGGGGGGGCATCAGGAGAGACCCAGTACTTC. Its protein is CASSLSSGGASGETQYF.

CDR3 region: CASSLLGRNTGELFF. For the CDR3, the DNA is TGTGCCAGCAGCCTCCTGGGGCGGAACACCGGGGAGCTGTTTTTT. The rearrangement joins TRBV7-9 to TRBJ2-2, with TRBD1 as a possible D gene (5 bases). Between the trimmed V and J ends, which lost 5 bases and 1 base, there was a span of 11 bases. The CDR3 totals 15 residues. Germline V gene data show CDR1 as SEHNR and CDR2 as FQNEAQ (reference sequence). Full variable domain (outside the CDR3, taken from reference TRBV7-9 and TRBJ2-2): DTGVSQNPRHKITKRGQNVTFRCDPISEHNRLYWYRQTLGQGPEFLTYFQNEAQLEKSRLLSDRFSAERPKGSFSTLEIQRTEQGDSAMYLCASSLLGRNTGELFFGEGSRLTVL.

The J gene is TRBJ2-5, the V gene TRBV27, with 7 bases identical to TRBD1. This CDR3 comprises 15 residues. After removal of 5 bases from V and 2 bases from J, the junction contained 8 bases not matched to a gene. CDR1 is MNHEY and CDR2 is SMNVEV in the germline V gene (reference sequence). The CDR3 DNA sequence: TGTGCCAGCAGTCCGGGACAGACGGGACAAGAGACCCAGTACTTC. Its protein product is CASSPGQTGQETQYF.

The J gene is TRBJ2-4, the V gene TRBV5-5, with D possibly being TRBD2 (7 bases). V dropped 4 bases and J dropped 6 bases, with 20 bases sitting between them. The CDR3 sequence is 16 residues long. Germline-derived CDR1 and CDR2 are SGHKS and YYEKEE (reference sequence). The CDR3 spells CASSPLSGGRRNIQYF. Written as DNA, the CDR3 is TGTGCCAGCAGCCCACTCTCGGGGGGCAGGAGAAACATTCAGTACTTC.

The chain links TRBV19 to TRBJ1-5; D gene uncertain. Trimming pared 5 bases from V and 6 bases from J, leaving 8 bases between. The V gene's germline CDR1 is LNHDA and CDR2 SQIVND (reference sequence). CDR3 length equals 12 residues. DNA for the CDR3: TGTGCCAGTAGTCCTTGGAGTCAGCCCCAGCATTTT. Its protein is CASSPWSQPQHF.